The TCR beta chain under discussion was sequenced for a study of post-analysis software for immune sequencing data. Study background: The courses of disease that were included comprised relapsing-remitting, secondary progressive and progressive-relapsing multiple sclerosis. Study outcomes and limitations: Clustering by F measure revealed strong co-clustering among samples prepared together in one batch. Compared with controls, patients had more of roughly 5 TRBV segments, including TRBV5-6, TRBV5-1 and TRBV20-1. The study found significantly lower normalized Chao1 diversity in multiple sclerosis patients than in controls.

This clonotype was seen a few times. Its specificity is unknown. The CDR3 spans 14 residues. The germline gives CDR1 MNHNS, CDR2 SASEGT. V shed 2 bases and J 9 bases; nucleotides not matched to a gene: 6. Unique molecular identifiers were present in the TCR beta cDNA libraries. TCRdb reprocessed the PCR reads via MiXCR and lists one record per CDR3 protein. The sample has hundreds of thousands of distinct CDR3 sequences, less than 35% seen once. The TCR originated in a girl aged 5-17 years with multiple sclerosis. Specimen: blood. The chain recombines TRBV6-1 with TRBJ2-1; the match to TRBD1 covers 8 bases. The CDR3 coding sequence is TGTGCCAGCAGTGAATATCAGGGGGCGGGTGAGCAGTTCTTC. This codes for CASSEYQGAGEQFF.